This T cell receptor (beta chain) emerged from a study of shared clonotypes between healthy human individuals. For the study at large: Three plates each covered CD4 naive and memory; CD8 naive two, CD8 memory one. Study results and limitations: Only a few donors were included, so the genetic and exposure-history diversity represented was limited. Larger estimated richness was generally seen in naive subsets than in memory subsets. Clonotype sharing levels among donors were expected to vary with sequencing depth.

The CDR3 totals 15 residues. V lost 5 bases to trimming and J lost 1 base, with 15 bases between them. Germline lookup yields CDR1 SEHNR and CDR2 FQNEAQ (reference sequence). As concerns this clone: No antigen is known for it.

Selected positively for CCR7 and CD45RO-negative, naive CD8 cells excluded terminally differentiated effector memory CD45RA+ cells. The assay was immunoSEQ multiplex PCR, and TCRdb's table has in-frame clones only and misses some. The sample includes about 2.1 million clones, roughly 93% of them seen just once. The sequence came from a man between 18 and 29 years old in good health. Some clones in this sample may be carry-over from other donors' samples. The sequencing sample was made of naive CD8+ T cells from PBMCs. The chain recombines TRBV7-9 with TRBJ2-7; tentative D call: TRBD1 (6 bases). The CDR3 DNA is TGTGCCAGCAGCACCCGACAGGTCCTATCCTACGAGCAGTACTTC. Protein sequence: CASSTRQVLSYEQYF.